This T cell receptor beta chain appears in the sequencing data of a study of blood T cell repertoires in COVID-19. Study information: Samples of COVID-19 (acute and convalescent) were obtained from the United States, Italy and Spain. T cells, B-cell-depleted T cells, or PBMCs supplied cDNA or gDNA.

Original handling: Reference gene primer amplification in the assay estimated nucleated cell counts. Profiled with immunoSEQ multiplex PCR; TCRdb holds only in-frame clones, not every one. V, J and clone size are those of that table, while D and trimming were read from the DNA. The profile covers 200,000 to 300,000 clones, with about nine tenths appearing a single time and approximately 2.6% taken by the ten largest. Looked up from germline, CDR1 is MNHEY and CDR2 is SVGAGI. Between the trimmed V and J ends, which lost 6 bases and 0 bases, there was a span of 17 bases. The CDR3 contains 16 residues. Patients from Seattle were sampled longitudinally, starting during active infection.

The clonotype was recovered from a person under 35 with COVID-19, enrolled during active disease. The rearrangement uses TRBV6-5 and TRBJ1-1; a weak D match, TRBD1 (5 bases). Sequenced: peripheral blood. The CDR3: CASRYDRTLMNTEAFF. The CDR3 coding sequence is TGTGCCAGCAGATACGACAGAACCCTAATGAACACTGAAGCTTTCTTT.